This T cell receptor beta chain is from a study of blood T cell repertoires in COVID-19. The overall study: Samples of COVID-19 (acute and convalescent) were obtained from the United States, Italy and Spain. PBMCs, B-cell-depleted T cells, or T cells were the source of the cDNA or gDNA that made up the material.

This CDR3 has 17 residues. Germline V gene lookup returns CDR1 LGHDT and CDR2 YNNKEL (reference sequence). Trimming took 6 bases from V and 1 from J; bases not matched to a gene: 10. In the original workflow: Reference gene primer amplification gave estimated nucleated cell counts. The data were produced by immunoSEQ multiplex PCR, yet TCRdb's version contains in-frame clones alone and is incomplete. V and J calls and clone size come straight from that table; D and trimming were deduced from the DNA. Of fewer than 350,000 clones in the sample, about nine tenths were seen once. During active infection, Seattle patients enrolled and were then monitored through disease.

This clonotype was sampled from a man aged 25 to 45 with COVID-19, enrolled during active disease. Sequencing used peripheral blood. The chain recombines TRBV3-1 (or the pseudogene TRBV3-2) with TRBJ1-3, with TRBD1 matching over 9 bases. DNA of the CDR3: TGTGCCAGCAGTCCCAACCCAGGGACAGGGTCTGGAAACACCATATATTTT. This encodes CASSPNPGTGSGNTIYF.